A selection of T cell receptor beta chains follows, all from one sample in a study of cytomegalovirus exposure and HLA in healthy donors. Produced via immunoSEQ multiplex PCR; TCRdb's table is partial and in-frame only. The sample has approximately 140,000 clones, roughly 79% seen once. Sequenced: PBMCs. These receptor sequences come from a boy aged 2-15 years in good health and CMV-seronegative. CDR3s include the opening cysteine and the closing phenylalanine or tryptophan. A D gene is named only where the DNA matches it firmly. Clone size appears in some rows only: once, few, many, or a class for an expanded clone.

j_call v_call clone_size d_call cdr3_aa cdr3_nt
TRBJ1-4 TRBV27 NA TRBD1 CASGQGRVDEKLFF TGTGCCAGCGGACAGGGGAGAGTTGATGAAAAACTGTTTTTT
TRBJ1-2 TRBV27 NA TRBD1 CASSFRAGGGYTF TGTGCCAGCAGTTTCCGGGCAGGGGGTGGCTACACCTTC
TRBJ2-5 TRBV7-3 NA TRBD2 CASSRSGGAPKTQYF TGTGCCAGCAGCCGGAGCGGGGGGGCCCCGAAGACCCAGTACTTC
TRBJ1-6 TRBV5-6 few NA CASSTWDKGRNSPLHF TGTGCCAGCAGCACCTGGGACAAGGGTAGGAATTCACCCCTCCACTTT
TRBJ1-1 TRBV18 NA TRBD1 CASSPRDSQNTEAFF TGTGCCAGCTCACCGAGGGACAGCCAGAACACTGAAGCTTTCTTT
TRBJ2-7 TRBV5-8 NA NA CASSLATAGPNYEQYF TGTGCCAGCAGCTTGGCCACGGCAGGGCCGAACTACGAGCAGTACTTC
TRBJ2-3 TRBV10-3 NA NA CAISDFTKSTDTQYF TGTGCCATCAGTGATTTCACTAAAAGCACAGATACGCAGTATTTT
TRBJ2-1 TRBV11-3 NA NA CASSLGGRQFF TGTGCCAGCAGCTTAGGCGGAAGACAGTTCTTC
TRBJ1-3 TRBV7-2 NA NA CASSPTSQVRSGNTIYF TGTGCCAGCAGCCCCACTTCACAGGTCCGCTCTGGAAACACCATATATTTT
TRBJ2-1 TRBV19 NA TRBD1 CASTFGQGYNEQFF TGTGCCAGTACCTTTGGACAGGGCTACAATGAGCAGTTCTTC
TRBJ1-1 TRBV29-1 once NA CSVDGQANTEAFF TGCAGCGTTGATGGTCAGGCGAACACTGAAGCTTTCTTT
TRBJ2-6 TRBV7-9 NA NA CASSLERARLSGANVLTF TGTGCCAGCAGCTTAGAGAGGGCTCGTCTCTCTGGGGCCAACGTCCTGACTTTC